These 13 T cell receptor beta chains originate from one sample sequenced in a study of response to subunit inactivated influenza vaccine. TCRdb re-derived calls from the RT-PCR reads in MiXCR, one entry per CDR3 protein. Of around 470,000 distinct CDR3 sequences listed, around 7.9% are singletons. The sample consisted of PBMCs from blood, taken approximately 25 months after vaccination. These receptors all come from a man between 50 and 69 years old who received an inactivated influenza vaccine.

This clonotype was picked up many times. The genes are TRBV3-1 and TRBJ2-1; the match to TRBD2 covers 7 bases. Germline CDR1 is LGHDT and CDR2 is YNNKEL (reference sequence). The CDR3 has 13 residues. V shed 6 bases and J 5 bases; nucleotides not matched to a gene: 4. Here the CDR3 reads CASRNGGNNEQFF. CDR3 coding DNA: TGTGCCAGCAGAAACGGGGGGAACAATGAGCAGTTCTTC.

In its sample, this clonotype was seen many times. The J gene is TRBJ2-3, the V gene TRBV5-1, with 8 nucleotides matching TRBD1. Trimming at V came to 0 bases and at J to 6 bases, leaving 3 bases not matched to a gene. The CDR3 consists of 14 residues. Germline-derived CDR1 and CDR2 are SGHRS and YFSETQ. CDR3 bases: TGCGCCAGCAGCTTGGGGACAGGGATTGATACGCAGTATTTT. Amino acids: CASSLGTGIDTQYF. Filled out from reference TRBV5-1 and TRBJ2-3, the complete variable domain reads KAGVTQTPRYLIKTRGQQVTLSCSPISGHRSVSWYQQTPGQGLQFLFEYFSETQRNKGNFPGRFSGRQFSNSRSEMNVSTLELGDSALYLCASSLGTGIDTQYFGPGTRLTVL.

This clonotype showed up just a few times. V gene TRBV11-1 combines with J gene TRBJ2-7; the match to TRBD2 covers 11 bases. CDR1 and CDR2 (germline): SGHAT, FQDESV (reference sequence). The CDR3 totals 18 residues. V was clipped by 4 bases and J by 0 bases; unmatched bases: 11. DNA of the CDR3: TGTGCCAGCAGCTCCCCCACTAGCGGGGGCAGGTCCTCCTACGAGCAGTACTTC. It specifies CASSSPTSGGRSSYEQYF.

The rearrangement links TRBV20-1 to TRBJ2-7; TRBD1 matches 7 bases. J gave up 5 bases and V 6 bases, and 10 bases lay outside the gene matches. CDR3 size: 13 residues. CDR1 is DFQATT, CDR2 SNEGSKA, per germline (reference sequence). The CDR3: CSAYSGTVNEQYF. The DNA for the CDR3 is TGCAGTGCCTACTCCGGGACAGTAAACGAGCAGTACTTC.

This clonotype was seen ten or more times. The CDR3 protein is CASSLRGVGTSGRASSYEQYF. The CDR3 bases are TGTGCCAGCAGCTTAAGAGGAGTGGGGACTAGCGGGAGGGCAAGTTCCTACGAGCAGTACTTC. V usage is TRBV7-3 and J usage is TRBJ2-7, with 16 bases identical to TRBD2. Germline CDR1 and CDR2: SGHTA and FQGTGA. The trim removed 1 base at V and 1 base at J, leaving 13 bases unmatched. The CDR3 covers 21 residues.

V and J are TRBV20-1 and TRBJ2-7; 7 bases map to TRBD2. The CDR3 covers 13 residues. CDR1 and CDR2 from the germline V gene are DFQATT and SNEGSKA (reference sequence). The V gene end was trimmed by 3 bases and the J gene end by 7 bases; junction bases not matched to a gene: 9. This chain's CDR3 is CSASREEIGEQYF. In DNA, the CDR3 is TGCAGTGCTAGCCGGGAGGAGATCGGGGAGCAGTACTTC.

V usage is TRBV24-1 and J usage is TRBJ2-5; either TRBD1 or TRBD2 may supply D (5 bases each). V dropped 3 bases and J dropped 4 bases, with 17 bases sitting between them. The germline gives CDR1 KGHDR, CDR2 SFDVKD. This CDR3 comprises 16 residues. CDR3 DNA sequence: TGTGCCACCAGTGATCCCGGGACGCAACTGGGAGAGACCCAGTACTTC. This sequence encodes CATSDPGTQLGETQYF.

This clonotype appeared many times. The chain employs TRBV9 and TRBJ2-2; 7 bases agree with TRBD2. The V gene's germline CDR1 is SGDLS and CDR2 YYNGEE. The CDR3 sequence is 15 residues long. The J segment lost 5 bases and the V segment lost 0 bases, leaving 4 bases of the junction unmatched. The CDR3 sequence is CASSVVAGVTGELFF. In DNA form, the CDR3 reads TGTGCCAGCAGCGTAGTCGCGGGGGTTACCGGGGAGCTGTTTTTT.

Concerning this clonotype: Mismatch with germline at one junction end may stem from a read error. V usage is TRBV10-3 and J usage is TRBJ2-1, with D perhaps TRBD2 (6 bases). CDR3 length equals 13 residues. Germline V CDR1 and CDR2: ENHRY, SYGVKD. The CDR3 reads CAVSDQLAPGQFF. The CDR3, as DNA: TGTGCCGTCAGTGACCAACTAGCCCCAGGGCAGTTCTTC.

The rearrangement links TRBV5-4 to TRBJ2-3; perhaps D is TRBD1 or TRBD2 (5 bases each). Looked up from germline, CDR1 is SGHNT and CDR2 is YYREEE (reference sequence). Trimming pared 4 bases from V and 2 bases from J, leaving 17 bases between. This CDR3 spans 16 amino acids. CDR3 region: CASSPGTTRHTDTQYF. CDR3 bases: TGTGCCAGCAGCCCCGGGACCACACGACACACAGATACGCAGTATTTT.

In this sample, this clonotype turned up a few times. The V gene is TRBV29-1, the J gene TRBJ2-1; the match to TRBD1 covers 9 bases. Germline CDR1 and CDR2: SQVTM and ANQGSEA. The CDR3 has 10 amino acids. V shed 7 bases and J 10 bases; nucleotides not matched to a gene: 2. The CDR3 protein is CSAGQGEQFF. In nucleotides, the CDR3 is TGCAGCGCCGGACAGGGGGAGCAGTTCTTC.

V is TRBV7-6 and J is TRBJ2-5; 9 bases align to TRBD1. There are 15 residues in the CDR3. The V gene's germline CDR1 is SGHVS and CDR2 FNYEAQ. V was pared by 2 bases and J by 5 bases, with 6 bases of the junction left unmatched. The CDR3 is CASSLPDRGLETQYF. The CDR3 nucleotides are TGTGCCAGCAGCTTACCGGACAGGGGATTGGAGACCCAGTACTTC.

There are many counts of this clonotype. CDR3 DNA sequence: TGTGCCATCAGAAAACTAGCGGGAGGGACAGATACGCAGTATTTT. As protein: CAIRKLAGGTDTQYF. The chain has TRBV10-3 and TRBJ2-3, with 13 bases that match TRBD2. The CDR3 contains 15 residues. V lost 6 bases to trimming and J lost 3 bases; unmatched junction nucleotides: 3. Germline CDR1 and CDR2: ENHRY and SYGVKD.